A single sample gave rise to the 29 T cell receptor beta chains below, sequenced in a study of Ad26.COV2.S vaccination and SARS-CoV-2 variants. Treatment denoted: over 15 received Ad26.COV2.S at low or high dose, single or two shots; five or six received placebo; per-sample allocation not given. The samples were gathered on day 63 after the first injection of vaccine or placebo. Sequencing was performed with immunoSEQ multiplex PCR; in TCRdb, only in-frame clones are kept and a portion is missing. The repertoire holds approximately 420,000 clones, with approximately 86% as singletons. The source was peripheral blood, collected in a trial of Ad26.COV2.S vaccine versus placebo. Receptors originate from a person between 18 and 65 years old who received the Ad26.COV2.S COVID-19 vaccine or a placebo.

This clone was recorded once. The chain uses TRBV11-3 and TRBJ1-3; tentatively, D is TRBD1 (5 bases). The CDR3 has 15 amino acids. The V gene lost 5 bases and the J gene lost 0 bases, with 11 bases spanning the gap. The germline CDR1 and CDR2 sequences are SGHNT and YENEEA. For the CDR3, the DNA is TGTGCCAGCAGCATAGGGGATGGCTCTGGAAACACCATATATTTT. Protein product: CASSIGDGSGNTIYF.

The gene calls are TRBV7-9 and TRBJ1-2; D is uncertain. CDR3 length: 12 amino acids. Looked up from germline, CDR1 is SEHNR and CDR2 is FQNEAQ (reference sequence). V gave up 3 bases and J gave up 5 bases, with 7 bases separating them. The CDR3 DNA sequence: TGTGCCAGCAGCTTGACGGGGTATGGCTACACCTTC. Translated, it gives CASSLTGYGYTF.

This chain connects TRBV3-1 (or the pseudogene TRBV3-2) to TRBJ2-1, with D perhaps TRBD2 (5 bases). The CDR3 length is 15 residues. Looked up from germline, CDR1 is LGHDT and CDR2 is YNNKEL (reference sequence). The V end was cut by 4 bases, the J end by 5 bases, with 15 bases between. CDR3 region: CASSLWVAGNNEQFF. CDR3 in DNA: TGTGCCAGCAGCCTGTGGGTAGCCGGGAACAATGAGCAGTTCTTC.

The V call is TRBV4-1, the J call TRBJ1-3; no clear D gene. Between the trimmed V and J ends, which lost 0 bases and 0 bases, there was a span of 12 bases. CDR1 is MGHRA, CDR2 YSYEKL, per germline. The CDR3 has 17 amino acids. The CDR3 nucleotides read TGCGCCAGCAGCCAAGAAGGATCGGGGTACTCTGGAAACACCATATATTTT. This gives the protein CASSQEGSGYSGNTIYF.

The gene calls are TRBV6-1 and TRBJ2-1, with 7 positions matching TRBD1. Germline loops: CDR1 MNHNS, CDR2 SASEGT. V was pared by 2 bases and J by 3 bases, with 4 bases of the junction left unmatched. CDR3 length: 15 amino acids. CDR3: CASSESWDSYNEQFF. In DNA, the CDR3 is TGTGCCAGCAGTGAATCTTGGGACAGCTACAATGAGCAGTTCTTC.

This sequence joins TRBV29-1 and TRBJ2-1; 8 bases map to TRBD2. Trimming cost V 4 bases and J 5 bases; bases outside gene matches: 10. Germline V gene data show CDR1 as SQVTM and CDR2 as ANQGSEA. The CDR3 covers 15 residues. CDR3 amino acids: CSVGVGTRGDNEQFF. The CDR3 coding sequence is TGCAGCGTTGGGGTGGGGACTAGAGGGGACAATGAGCAGTTCTTC.

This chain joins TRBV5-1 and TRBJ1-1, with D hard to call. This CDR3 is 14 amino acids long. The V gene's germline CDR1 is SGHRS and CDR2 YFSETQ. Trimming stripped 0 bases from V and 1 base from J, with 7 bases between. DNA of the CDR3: TGCGCCAGCAGCTTGGAGAGACAGAACACTGAAGCTTTCTTT. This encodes CASSLERQNTEAFF.

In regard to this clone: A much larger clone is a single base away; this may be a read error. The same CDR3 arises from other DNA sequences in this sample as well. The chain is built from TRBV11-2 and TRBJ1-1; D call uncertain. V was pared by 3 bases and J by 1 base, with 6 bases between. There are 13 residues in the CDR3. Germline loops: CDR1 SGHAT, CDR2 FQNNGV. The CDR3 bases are TGTGCCAGCAGCTTGGTAGGGAACACTGAAGCTTTCTTT. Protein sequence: CASSLVGNTEAFF.

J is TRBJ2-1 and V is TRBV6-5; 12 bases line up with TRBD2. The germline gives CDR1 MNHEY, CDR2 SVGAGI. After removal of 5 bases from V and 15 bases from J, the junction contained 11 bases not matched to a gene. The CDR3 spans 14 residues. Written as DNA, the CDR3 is TGTGCCAGCAGTCGGACGCTAGCGGGGGGGCCAGGGTTCTTC. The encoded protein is CASSRTLAGGPGFF.

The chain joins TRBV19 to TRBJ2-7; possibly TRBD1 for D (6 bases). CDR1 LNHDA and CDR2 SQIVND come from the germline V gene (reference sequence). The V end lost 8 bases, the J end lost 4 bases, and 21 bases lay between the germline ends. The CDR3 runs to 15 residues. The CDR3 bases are TGTGCCAGTCGAGGGTCCGGGCAGGGGAAGTACGAGCAGTACTTC. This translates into CASRGSGQGKYEQYF.

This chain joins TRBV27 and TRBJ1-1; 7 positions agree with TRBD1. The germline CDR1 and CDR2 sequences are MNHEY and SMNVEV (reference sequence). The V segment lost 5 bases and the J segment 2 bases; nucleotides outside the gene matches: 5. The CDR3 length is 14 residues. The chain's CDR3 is CASSPDRFNTEAFF. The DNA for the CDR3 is TGTGCCAGCAGTCCGGACAGGTTTAACACTGAAGCTTTCTTT.

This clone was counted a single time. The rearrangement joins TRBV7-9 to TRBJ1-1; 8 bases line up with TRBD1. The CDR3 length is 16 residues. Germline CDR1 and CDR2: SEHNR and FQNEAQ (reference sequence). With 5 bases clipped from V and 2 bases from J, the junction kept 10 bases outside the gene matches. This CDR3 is CASSLGTGLANTEAFF. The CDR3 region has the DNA TGTGCCAGCAGCCTAGGGACAGGCTTGGCAAACACTGAAGCTTTCTTT.

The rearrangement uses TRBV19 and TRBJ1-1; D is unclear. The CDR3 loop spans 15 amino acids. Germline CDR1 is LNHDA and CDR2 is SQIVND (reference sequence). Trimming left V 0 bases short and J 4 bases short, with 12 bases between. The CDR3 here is CASSIDPGGGTEAFF. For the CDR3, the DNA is TGTGCCAGTAGTATAGATCCAGGAGGAGGCACTGAAGCTTTCTTT.

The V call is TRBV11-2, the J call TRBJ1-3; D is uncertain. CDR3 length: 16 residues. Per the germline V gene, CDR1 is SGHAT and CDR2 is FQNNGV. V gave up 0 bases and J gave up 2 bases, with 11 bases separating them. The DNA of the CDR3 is TGTGCCAGCAGCTTAGATGGGTTTTTGACTGGAAACACCATATATTTT. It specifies CASSLDGFLTGNTIYF.

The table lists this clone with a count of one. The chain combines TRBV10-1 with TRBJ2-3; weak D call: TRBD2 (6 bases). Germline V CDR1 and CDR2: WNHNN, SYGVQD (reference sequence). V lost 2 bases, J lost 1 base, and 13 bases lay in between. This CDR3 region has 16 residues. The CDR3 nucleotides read TGCGCCAGCAGTGAGACGGGAGCGGAGGGCACAGATACGCAGTATTTT. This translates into CASSETGAEGTDTQYF.

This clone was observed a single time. The CDR3 loop is CASGVLPLNTEAFF. The CDR3 nucleotides read TGCGCCAGCGGGGTTCTTCCCCTAAACACTGAAGCTTTCTTT. J is TRBJ1-1 and V is TRBV5-1; unclear D gene. The CDR3 runs 14 residues. Trimming pared 7 bases from V and 2 bases from J, leaving 15 bases between. CDR1 and CDR2 (germline): SGHRS, YFSETQ.

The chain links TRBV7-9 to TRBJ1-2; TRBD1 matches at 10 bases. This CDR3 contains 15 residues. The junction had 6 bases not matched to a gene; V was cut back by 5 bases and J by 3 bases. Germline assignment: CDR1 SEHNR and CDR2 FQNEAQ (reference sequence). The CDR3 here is CASSAGTGAYYGYTF. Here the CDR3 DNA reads TGTGCCAGCAGCGCCGGGACAGGGGCTTACTATGGCTACACCTTC.

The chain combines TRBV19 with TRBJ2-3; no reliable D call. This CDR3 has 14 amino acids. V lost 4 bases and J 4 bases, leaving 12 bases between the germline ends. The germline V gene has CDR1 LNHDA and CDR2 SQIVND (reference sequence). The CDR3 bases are TGTGCCAGTAGTAGGCTTGTCGATGCAGATACGCAGTATTTT. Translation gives CASSRLVDADTQYF.

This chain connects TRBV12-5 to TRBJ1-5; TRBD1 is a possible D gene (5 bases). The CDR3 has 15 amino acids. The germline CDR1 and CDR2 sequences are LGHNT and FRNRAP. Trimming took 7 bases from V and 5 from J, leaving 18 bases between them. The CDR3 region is CASARVGADDQPQHF. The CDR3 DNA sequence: TGTGCTAGTGCCCGCGTAGGGGCGGATGATCAGCCCCAGCATTTT.

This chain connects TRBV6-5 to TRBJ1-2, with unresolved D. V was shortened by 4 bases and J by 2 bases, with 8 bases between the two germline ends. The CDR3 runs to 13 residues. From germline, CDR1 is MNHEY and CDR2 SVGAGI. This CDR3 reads CASSWSHNYGYTF. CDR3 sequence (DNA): TGTGCCAGCAGTTGGTCCCACAACTATGGCTACACCTTC.

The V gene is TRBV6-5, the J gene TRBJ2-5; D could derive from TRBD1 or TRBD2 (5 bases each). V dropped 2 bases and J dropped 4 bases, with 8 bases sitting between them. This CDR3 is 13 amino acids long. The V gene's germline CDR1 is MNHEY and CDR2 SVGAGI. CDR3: CASSYGTVETQYF. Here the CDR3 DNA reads TGTGCCAGCAGTTACGGGACGGTAGAGACCCAGTACTTC.

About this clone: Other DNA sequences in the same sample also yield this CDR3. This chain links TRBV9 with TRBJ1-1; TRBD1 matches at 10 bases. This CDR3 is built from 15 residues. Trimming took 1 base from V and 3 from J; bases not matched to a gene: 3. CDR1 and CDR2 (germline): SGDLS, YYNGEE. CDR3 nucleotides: TGTGCCAGCAGCGTAACCGGGACAGGGGACACTGAAGCTTTCTTT. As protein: CASSVTGTGDTEAFF.

The CDR3 sequence is CASSPDRIGTQYF. The CDR3 DNA is TGTGCCAGCAGCCCCGACAGGATAGGTACGCAGTATTTT. The chain employs TRBV5-4 and TRBJ2-3; D possibly corresponds to TRBD1 (6 bases). This CDR3 is 13 amino acids long. V lost 4 bases to trimming and J lost 8 bases, with 14 bases between them. Germline lookup yields CDR1 SGHNT and CDR2 YYREEE (reference sequence).

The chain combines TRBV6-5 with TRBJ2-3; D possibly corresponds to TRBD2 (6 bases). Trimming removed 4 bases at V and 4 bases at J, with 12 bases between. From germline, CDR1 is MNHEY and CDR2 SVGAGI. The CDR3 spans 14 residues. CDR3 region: CASSSRGFADTQYF. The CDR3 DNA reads TGTGCCAGCAGTTCGCGGGGATTCGCAGATACGCAGTATTTT.

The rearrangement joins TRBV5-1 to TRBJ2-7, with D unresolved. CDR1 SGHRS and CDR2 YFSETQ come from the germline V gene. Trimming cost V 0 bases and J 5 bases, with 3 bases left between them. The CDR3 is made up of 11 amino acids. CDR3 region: CASSLADEQYF. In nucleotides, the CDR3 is TGCGCCAGCAGCTTGGCCGACGAGCAGTACTTC.

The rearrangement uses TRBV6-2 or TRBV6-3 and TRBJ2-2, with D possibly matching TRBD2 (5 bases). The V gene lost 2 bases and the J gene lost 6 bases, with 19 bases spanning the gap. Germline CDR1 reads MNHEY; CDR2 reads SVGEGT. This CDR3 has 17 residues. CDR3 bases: TGTGCCAGCAGTTACCCCCCGGACGGACCCGGGGCCGGGGAGCTGTTTTTT. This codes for CASSYPPDGPGAGELFF.

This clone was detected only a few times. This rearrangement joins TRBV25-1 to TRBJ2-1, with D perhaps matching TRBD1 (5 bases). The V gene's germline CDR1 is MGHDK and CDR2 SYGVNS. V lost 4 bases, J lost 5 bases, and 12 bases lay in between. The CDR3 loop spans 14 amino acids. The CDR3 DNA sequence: TGTGCCAGCAGTGGAATGGGGCCTAACAATGAGCAGTTCTTC. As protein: CASSGMGPNNEQFF.

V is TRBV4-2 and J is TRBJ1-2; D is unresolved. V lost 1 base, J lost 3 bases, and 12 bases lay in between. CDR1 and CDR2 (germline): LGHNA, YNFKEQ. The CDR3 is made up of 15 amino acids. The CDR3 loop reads CASSQGTGGDYGYTF. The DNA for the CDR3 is TGTGCCAGCAGCCAAGGGACGGGAGGCGACTATGGCTACACCTTC.

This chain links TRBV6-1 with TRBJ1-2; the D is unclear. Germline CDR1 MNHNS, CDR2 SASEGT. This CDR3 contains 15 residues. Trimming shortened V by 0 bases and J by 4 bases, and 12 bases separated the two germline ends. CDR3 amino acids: CASSEAKAAVYGYTF. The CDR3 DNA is TGTGCCAGCAGTGAAGCGAAGGCGGCGGTCTATGGCTACACCTTC.